This TCR beta chain was profiled in a study of cytomegalovirus exposure and HLA in healthy donors. Study background: Unique TCRs from HLA-typed donors, 65 million to 85 million of them, were held in an early data release. The study's findings and limits: Presence/absence analyses treated sequencing depth as roughly uniform across donors. Cytomegalovirus status, reportedly, was diagnosed with high specificity and sensitivity by the classifier.

Healthy people donating bone marrow made up the donors. The PCR had 60 Vbeta and 13 Jbeta primers. Assay: immunoSEQ multiplex PCR; the TCRdb copy retains only in-frame clones and omits some. The profile covers 85,000 to 100,000 clones, with roughly three fifths appearing a single time and roughly 3% taken by the ten largest. The CDR3 sequence is 16 residues long. V was shortened by 5 bases and J by 3 bases, with 19 bases between the two germline ends. In germline, CDR1 is MNHEY, CDR2 SMNVEV (reference sequence). Concerning this clone itself: What it binds is not known.

The origin of this receptor is a man aged 60 to 75 in good health and CMV-seronegative. The chain recombines TRBV27 with TRBJ1-2; D perhaps matches TRBD1 (6 bases). Material: PBMCs. CDR3 nucleotide sequence: TGTGCCAGCAGTCTCTCTCGGACAGAGACATACTATGGCTACACCTTC. Protein product: CASSLSRTETYYGYTF.